This T cell receptor (beta chain) was observed in a study of cytotoxic CD8 clonotypes in ibrutinib-treated CLL. Study as a whole: For this cohort, patients were 10 to 11 relapsed/refractory and approximately 15 treatment-naive, while some 17 were IGHV unmutated.

Investigators sought sequencing depths of between 1 in 200,000 and 1 in 1 million T cells. The data were produced by immunoSEQ multiplex PCR, yet TCRdb's version contains in-frame clones alone and is incomplete. The top ten hold 13% of the sample, which has 140,000 or so clones, 79% seen once. Unmatched junction bases numbered 7, after V lost 4 bases and J lost 5 bases. The CDR3 is 14 residues long. The germline V gene has CDR1 SGHVS and CDR2 FNYEAQ. The receptor was isolated from a human donor with chronic lymphocytic leukemia. The chain combines TRBV7-6 with TRBJ1-1; TRBD1 agrees at 7 bases. This material consisted of PBMCs, taken after 12 months of ibrutinib treatment. The CDR3 nucleotides are TGTGCCAGCAGCTCGTATACAGGGGAGACTGAAGCTTTCTTT. It is translated as CASSSYTGETEAFF.